This TCR beta chain was recorded in a study of blood T cell repertoires in COVID-19. Whole-study context: Material from acute and convalescent COVID-19 was sourced from the United States, Italy and Spain.

CDR3 length: 13 residues. CDR1 is SEHNR, CDR2 FQNEAQ, per germline (reference sequence). V dropped 2 bases and J dropped 7 bases, with 11 bases sitting between them. Using immunoSEQ multiplex PCR, the repertoire was profiled, and TCRdb retains in-frame clones only, with some absent. The profile shows about 270,000 clones, about 88% of them singletons. Participants were aged about 18 to 100 years, lived in about two dozen US areas, and enrolled virtually. Membership in each cohort depended on participant-reported clinical history. For recovered donors of Cohort 3, there were two negative PCRs, clearance, or symptom resolution.

The sample comprised PBMCs or T cells enriched from blood (not recorded which). The receptor comes from a woman between 45 and 60 years old who had recovered from COVID-19. V and J are TRBV7-9 and TRBJ1-1, with a weak D call TRBD1 (5 bases). The CDR3 DNA reads as TGTGCCAGCAGCTTATCAGGGTCTAATGAAGCTTTCTTT. Encoded protein: CASSLSGSNEAFF.